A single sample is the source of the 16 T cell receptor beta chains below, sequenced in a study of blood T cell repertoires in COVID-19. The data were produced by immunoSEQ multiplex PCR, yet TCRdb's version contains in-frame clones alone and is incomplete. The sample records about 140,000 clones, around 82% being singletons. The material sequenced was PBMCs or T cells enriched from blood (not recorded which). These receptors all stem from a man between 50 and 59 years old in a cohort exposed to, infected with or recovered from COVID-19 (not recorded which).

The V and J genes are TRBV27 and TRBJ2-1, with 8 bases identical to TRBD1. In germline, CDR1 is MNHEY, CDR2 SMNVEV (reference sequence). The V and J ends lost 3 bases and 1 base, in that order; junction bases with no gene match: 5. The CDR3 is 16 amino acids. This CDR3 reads CASSLDWDRSYNEQFF. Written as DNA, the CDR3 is TGTGCCAGCAGTTTGGATTGGGACAGGTCCTACAATGAGCAGTTCTTC.

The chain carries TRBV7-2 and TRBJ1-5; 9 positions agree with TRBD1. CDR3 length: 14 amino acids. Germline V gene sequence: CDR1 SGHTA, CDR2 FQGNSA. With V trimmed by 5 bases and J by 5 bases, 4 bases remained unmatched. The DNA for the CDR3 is TGTGCCAGCAGCCTAGACAGGGGGGATCAGCCCCAGCATTTT. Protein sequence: CASSLDRGDQPQHF. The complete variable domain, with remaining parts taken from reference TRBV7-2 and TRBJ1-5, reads GAGVSQSPSNKVTEKGKDVELRCDPISGHTALYWYRQSLGQGLEFLIYFQGNSAPDKSGLPSDRFSAERTGGSVSTLTIQRTQQEDSAVYLCASSLDRGDQPQHFGDGTRLSIL.

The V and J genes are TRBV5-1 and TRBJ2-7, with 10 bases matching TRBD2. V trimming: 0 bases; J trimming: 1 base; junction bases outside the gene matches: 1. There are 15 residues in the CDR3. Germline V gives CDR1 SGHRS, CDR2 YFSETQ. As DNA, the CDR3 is TGCGCCAGCAGCTTGGCTAGCGGGGGATCCTACGAGCAGTACTTC. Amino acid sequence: CASSLASGGSYEQYF.

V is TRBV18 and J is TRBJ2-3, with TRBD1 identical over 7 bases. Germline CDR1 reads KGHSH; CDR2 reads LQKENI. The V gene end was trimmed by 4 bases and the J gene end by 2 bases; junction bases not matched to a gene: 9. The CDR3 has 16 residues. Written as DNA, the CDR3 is TGTGCCAGCTCACTGGTTGCGACAGGGTTCACAGATACGCAGTATTTT. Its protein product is CASSLVATGFTDTQYF.

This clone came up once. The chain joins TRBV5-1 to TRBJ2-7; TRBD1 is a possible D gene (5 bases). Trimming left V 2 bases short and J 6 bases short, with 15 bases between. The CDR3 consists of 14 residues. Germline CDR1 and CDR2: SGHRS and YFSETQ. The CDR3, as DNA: TGCGCCAGCAGCTTAGAATCAGGGTTCCGCGAGCAGTACTTC. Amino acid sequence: CASSLESGFREQYF.

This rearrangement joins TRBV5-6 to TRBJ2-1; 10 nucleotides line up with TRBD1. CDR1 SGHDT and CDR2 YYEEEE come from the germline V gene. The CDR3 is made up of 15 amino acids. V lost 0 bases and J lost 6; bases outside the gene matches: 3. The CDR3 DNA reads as TGTGCCAGCAGCTTGGGGGACAGGGGCGCCAATGAGCAGTTCTTC. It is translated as CASSLGDRGANEQFF.

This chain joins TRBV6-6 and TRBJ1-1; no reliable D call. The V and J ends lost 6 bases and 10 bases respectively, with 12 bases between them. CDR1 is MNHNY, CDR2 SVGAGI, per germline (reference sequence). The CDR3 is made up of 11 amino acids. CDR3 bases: TGTGCCAGCAGCCTAAGGGAGGCAGCTTTCTTT. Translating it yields CASSLREAAFF.

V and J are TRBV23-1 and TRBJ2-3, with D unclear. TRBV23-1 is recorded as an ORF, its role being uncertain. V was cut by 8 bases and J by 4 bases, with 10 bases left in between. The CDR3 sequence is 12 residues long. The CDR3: CASCGPSDTQYF. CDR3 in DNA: TGCGCCAGCTGCGGTCCATCAGATACGCAGTATTTT.

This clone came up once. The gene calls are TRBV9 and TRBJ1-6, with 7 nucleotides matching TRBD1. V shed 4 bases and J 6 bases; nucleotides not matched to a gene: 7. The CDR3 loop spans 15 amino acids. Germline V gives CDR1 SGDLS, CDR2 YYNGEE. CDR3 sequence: CASSTTGVSNSPLHF. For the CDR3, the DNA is TGTGCCAGCAGCACAACAGGGGTTAGTAATTCACCCCTCCACTTT.

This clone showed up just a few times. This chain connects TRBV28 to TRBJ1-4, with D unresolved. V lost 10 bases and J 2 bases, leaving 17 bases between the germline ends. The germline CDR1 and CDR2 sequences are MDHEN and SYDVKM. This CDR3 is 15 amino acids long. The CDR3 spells CATLTLGLTNEKLFF. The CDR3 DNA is TGTGCCACCCTTACGCTAGGACTGACTAATGAAAAACTGTTTTTT.

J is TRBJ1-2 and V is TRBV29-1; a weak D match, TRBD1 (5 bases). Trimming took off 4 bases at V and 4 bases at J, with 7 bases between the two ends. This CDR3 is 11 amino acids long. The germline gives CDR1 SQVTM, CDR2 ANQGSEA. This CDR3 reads CSVVDSYGYTF. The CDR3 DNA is TGCAGCGTTGTAGACAGCTATGGCTACACCTTC.

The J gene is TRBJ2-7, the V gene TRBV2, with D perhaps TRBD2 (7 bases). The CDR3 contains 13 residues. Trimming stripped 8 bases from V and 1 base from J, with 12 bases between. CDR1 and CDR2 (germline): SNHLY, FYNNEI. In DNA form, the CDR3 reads TGTGCCAGCGTGGGGGGGCCTTCCTACGAGCAGTACTTC. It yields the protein CASVGGPSYEQYF.

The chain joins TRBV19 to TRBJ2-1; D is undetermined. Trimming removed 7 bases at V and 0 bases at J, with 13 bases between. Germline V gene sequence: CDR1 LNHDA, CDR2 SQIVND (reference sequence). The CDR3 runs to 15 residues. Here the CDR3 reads CASKADLPSYNEQFF. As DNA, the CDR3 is TGTGCCAGTAAAGCCGACTTACCCTCCTACAATGAGCAGTTCTTC.

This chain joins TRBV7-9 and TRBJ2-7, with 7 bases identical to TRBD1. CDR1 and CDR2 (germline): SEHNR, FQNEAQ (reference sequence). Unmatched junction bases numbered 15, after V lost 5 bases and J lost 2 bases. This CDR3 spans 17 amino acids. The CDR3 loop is CASSTSLSGDSTYEQYF. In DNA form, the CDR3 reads TGTGCCAGCAGCACGAGTCTCTCCGGGGACAGCACCTACGAGCAGTACTTC.

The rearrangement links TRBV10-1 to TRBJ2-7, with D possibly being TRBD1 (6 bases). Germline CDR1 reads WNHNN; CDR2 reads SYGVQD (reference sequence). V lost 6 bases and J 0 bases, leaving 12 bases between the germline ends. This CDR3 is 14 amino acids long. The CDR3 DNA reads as TGCGCCAGCAGACAGGGACCGAACTCCTACGAGCAGTACTTC. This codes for CASRQGPNSYEQYF.

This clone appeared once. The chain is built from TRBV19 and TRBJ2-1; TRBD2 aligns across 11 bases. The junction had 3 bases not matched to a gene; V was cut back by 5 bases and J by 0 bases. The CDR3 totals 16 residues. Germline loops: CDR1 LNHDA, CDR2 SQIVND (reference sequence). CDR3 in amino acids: CASSLTSGSSYNEQFF. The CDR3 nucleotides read TGTGCCAGTAGTCTTACTAGCGGGAGCTCCTACAATGAGCAGTTCTTC.